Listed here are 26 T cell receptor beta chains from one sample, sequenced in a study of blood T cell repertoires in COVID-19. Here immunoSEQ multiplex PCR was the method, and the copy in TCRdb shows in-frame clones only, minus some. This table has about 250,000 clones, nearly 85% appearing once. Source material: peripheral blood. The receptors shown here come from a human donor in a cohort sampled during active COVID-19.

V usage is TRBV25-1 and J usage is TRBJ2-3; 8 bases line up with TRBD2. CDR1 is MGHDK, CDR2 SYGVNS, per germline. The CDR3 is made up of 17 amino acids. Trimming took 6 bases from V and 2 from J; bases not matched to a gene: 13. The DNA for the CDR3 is TGTGCCAGCAGGCGAGAAGGATACGGGAGGGCCACAGATACGCAGTATTTT. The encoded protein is CASRREGYGRATDTQYF.

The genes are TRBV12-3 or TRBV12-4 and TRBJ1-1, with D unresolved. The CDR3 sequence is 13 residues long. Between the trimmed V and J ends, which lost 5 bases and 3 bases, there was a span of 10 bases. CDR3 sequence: CASSRSLDTEAFF. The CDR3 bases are TGTGCCAGCAGTCGTTCGTTAGACACTGAAGCTTTCTTT.

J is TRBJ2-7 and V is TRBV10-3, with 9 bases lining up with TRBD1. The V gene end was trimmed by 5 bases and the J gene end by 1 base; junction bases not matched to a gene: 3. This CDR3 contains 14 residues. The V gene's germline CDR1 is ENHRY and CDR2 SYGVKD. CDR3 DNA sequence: TGTGCCATCAGTTTGGGACAGGGATCCTACGAGCAGTACTTC. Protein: CAISLGQGSYEQYF.

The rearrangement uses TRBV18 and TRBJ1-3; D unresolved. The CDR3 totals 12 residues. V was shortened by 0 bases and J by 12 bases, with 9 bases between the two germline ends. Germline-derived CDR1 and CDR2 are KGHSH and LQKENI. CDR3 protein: CASSPPAGSIYF. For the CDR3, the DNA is TGTGCCAGCTCACCACCGGCGGGGAGCATATATTTT.

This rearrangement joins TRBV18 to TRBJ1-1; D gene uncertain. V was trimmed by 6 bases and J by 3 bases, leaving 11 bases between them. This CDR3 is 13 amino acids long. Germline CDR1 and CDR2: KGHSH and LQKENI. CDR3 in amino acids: CASSYYRDTEAFF. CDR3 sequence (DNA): TGTGCCAGCTCGTATTATCGGGACACTGAAGCTTTCTTT.

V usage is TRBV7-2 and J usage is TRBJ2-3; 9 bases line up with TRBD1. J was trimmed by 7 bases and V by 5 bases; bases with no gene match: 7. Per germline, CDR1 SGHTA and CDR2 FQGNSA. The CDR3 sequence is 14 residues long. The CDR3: CASSPGQGMNTQYF. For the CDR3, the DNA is TGTGCCAGCAGCCCCGGACAGGGGATGAATACGCAGTATTTT.

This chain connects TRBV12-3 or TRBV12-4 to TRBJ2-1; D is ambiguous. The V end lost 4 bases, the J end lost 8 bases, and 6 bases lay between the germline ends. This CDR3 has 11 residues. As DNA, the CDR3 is TGTGCCAGCAGTTCACGGGATGAGCAGTTCTTC. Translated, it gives CASSSRDEQFF.

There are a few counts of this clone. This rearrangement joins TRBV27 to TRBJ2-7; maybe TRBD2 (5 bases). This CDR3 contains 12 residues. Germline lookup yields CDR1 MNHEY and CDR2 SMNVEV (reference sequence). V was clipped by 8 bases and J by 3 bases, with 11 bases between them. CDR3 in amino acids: CASGLRGYEQYF. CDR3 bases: TGTGCCAGCGGACTGAGAGGCTACGAGCAGTACTTC.

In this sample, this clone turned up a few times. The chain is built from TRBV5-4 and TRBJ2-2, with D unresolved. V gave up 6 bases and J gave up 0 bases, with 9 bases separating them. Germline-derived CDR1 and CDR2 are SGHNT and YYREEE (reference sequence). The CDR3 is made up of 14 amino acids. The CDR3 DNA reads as TGTGCCAGCAAGCACAGAACGAACACCGGGGAGCTGTTTTTT. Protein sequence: CASKHRTNTGELFF.

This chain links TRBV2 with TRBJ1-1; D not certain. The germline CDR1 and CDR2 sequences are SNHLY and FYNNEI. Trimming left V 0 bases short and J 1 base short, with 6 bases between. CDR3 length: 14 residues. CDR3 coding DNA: TGTGCCAGCAGTGAAGCGCGTGGGAACACTGAAGCTTTCTTT. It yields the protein CASSEARGNTEAFF. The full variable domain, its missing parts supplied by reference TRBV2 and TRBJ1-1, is EPEVTQTPSHQVTQMGQEVILRCVPISNHLYFYWYRQILGQKVEFLVSFYNNEISEKSEIFDDQFSVERPDGSNFTLKIRSTKLEDSAMYFCASSEARGNTEAFFGQGTRLTVV.

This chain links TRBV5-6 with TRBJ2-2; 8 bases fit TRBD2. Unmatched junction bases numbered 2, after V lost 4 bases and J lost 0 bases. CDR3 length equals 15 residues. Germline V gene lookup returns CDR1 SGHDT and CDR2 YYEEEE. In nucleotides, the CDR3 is TGTGCCAGCAGCCCGGGACTAGCGAACACCGGGGAGCTGTTTTTT. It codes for CASSPGLANTGELFF.

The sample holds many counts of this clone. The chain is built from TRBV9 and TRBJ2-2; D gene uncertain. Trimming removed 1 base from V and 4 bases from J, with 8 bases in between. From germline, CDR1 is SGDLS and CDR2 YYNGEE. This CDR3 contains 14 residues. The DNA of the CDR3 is TGTGCCAGCAGCGTAAGCCTTTCCACCGGGGAGCTGTTTTTT. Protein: CASSVSLSTGELFF.

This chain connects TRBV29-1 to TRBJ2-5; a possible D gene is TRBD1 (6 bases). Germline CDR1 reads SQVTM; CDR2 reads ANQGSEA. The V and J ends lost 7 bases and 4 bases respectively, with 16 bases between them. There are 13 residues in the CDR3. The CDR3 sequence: CSALGQGTETQYF. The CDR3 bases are TGCAGCGCCCTTGGGCAGGGGACAGAGACCCAGTACTTC.

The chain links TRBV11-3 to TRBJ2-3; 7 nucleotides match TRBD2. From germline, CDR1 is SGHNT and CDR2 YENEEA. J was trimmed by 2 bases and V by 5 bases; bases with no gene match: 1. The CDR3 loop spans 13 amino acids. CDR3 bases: TGTGCCAGCAGCCGGGACTACACAGATACGCAGTATTTT. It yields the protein CASSRDYTDTQYF.

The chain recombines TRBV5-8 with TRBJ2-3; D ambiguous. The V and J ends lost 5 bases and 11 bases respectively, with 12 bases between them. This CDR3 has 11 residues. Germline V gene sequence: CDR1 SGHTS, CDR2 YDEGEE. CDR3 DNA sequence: TGTGCCAGCAGGAGTGTGGAGCAGCAGTATTTT. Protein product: CASRSVEQQYF. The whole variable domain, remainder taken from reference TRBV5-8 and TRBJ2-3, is EAGVTQSPTHLIKTRGQQATLRCSPISGHTSVYWYQQALGLGLQFLLWYDEGEERNRGNFPPRFSGRQFPNYSSELNVNALELEDSALYLCASRSVEQQYFGPGTRLTVL.

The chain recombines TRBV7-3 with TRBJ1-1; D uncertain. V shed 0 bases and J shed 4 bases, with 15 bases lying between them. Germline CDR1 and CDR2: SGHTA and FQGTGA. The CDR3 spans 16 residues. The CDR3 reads CASSLTQAAFVTEAFF. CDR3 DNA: TGTGCCAGCAGCTTAACCCAGGCCGCGTTTGTCACTGAAGCTTTCTTT. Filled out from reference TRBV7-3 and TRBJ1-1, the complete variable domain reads GAGVSQTPSNKVTEKGKYVELRCDPISGHTALYWYRQSLGQGPEFLIYFQGTGAADDSGLPNDRFFAVRPEGSVSTLKIQRTERGDSAVYLCASSLTQAAFVTEAFFGQGTRLTVV.

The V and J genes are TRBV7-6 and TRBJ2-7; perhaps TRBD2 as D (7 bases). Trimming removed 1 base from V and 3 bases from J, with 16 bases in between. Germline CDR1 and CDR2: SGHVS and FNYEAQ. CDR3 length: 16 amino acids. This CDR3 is CASSLEGGTSHYEQYF. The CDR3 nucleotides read TGTGCCAGCAGCTTAGAGGGAGGGACATCCCACTACGAGCAGTACTTC.

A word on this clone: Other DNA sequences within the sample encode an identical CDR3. CDR3 coding DNA: TGTGCCAGCAGTTCGACAGGGGGCGGCGAGACCCAGTACTTC. The encoded protein is CASSSTGGGETQYF. The V gene is TRBV28, the J gene TRBJ2-5, with TRBD1 matching 10 bases. The CDR3 contains 14 residues. V lost 4 bases to trimming and J lost 5 bases; unmatched junction nucleotides: 4. Germline V gene data show CDR1 as MDHEN and CDR2 as SYDVKM.

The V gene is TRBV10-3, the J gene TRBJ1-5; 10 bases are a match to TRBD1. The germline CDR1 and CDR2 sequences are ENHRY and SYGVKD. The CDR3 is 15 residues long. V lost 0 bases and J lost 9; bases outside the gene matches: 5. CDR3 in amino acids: CAISESGTGEGPQHF. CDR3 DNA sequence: TGTGCCATCAGTGAGTCCGGGACAGGGGAAGGGCCCCAGCATTTT.

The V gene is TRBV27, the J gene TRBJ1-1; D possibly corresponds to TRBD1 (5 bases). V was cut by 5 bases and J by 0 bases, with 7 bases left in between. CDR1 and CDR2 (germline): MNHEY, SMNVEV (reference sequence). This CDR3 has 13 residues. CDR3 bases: TGTGCCAGCAGTATACAGGTGAACACTGAAGCTTTCTTT. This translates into CASSIQVNTEAFF.

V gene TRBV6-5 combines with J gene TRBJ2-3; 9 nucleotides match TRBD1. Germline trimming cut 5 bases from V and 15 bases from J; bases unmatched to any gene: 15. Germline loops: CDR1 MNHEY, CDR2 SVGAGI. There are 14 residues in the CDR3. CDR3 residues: CASSPRDRAAGPYF. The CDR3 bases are TGTGCCAGCAGTCCAAGGGACAGGGCCGCCGGGCCTTATTTT.

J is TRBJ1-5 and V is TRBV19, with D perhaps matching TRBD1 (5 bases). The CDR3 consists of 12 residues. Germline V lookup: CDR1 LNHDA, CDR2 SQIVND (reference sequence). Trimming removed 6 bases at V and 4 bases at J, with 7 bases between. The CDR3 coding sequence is TGTGCCAGTAGGGGGCGAAATCAGCCCCAGCATTTT. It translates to CASRGRNQPQHF.

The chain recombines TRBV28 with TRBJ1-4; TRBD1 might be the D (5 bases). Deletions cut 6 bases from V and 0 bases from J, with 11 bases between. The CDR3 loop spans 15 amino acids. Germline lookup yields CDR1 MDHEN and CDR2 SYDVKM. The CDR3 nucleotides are TGTGCCAGCAGGTCAATAGGGGCAACTAATGAAAAACTGTTTTTT. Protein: CASRSIGATNEKLFF.

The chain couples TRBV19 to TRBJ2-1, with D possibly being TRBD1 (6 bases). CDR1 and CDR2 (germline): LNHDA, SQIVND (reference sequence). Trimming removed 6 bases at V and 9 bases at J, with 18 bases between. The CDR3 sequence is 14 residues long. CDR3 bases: TGTGCCAGTAGCGGGACAACCTATCTGGGTGAGCAGTTCTTC. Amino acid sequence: CASSGTTYLGEQFF.

The CDR3 spells CSASREGPLHF. The DNA for the CDR3 is TGCAGTGCCAGCAGGGAAGGGCCACTCCACTTT. The chain recombines TRBV20-1 with TRBJ1-6; D might be TRBD1 (5 bases). V was trimmed by 6 bases and J by 16 bases, leaving 16 bases between them. Germline V lookup: CDR1 DFQATT, CDR2 SNEGSKA (reference sequence). This CDR3 has 11 amino acids.

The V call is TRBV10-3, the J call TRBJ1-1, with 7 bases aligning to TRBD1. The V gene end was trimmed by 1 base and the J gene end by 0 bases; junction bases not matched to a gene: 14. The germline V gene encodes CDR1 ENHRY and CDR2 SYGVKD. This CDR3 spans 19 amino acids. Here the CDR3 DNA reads TGTGCCATCAGTGAGTGGAGGCGAGGGACAGCGCGAATGAACACTGAAGCTTTCTTT. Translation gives CAISEWRRGTARMNTEAFF.